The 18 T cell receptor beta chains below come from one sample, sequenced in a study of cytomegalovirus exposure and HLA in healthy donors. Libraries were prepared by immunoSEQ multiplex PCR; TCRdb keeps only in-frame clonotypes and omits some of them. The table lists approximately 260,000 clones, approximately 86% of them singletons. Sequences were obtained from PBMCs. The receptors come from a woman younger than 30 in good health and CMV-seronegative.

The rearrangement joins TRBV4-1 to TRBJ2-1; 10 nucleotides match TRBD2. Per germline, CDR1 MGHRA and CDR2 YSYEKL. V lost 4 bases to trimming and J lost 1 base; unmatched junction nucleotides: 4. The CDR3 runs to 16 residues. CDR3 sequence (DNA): TGCGCCAGCAGCCGTAGCGGGGGGATTTCCTACAATGAGCAGTTCTTC. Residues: CASSRSGGISYNEQFF.

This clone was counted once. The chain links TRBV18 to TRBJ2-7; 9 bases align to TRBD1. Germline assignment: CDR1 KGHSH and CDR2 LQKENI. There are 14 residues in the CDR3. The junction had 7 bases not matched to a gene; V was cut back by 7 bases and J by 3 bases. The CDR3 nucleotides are TGTGCCAGCTATATGGGACAGGGTAACTACGAGCAGTACTTC. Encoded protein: CASYMGQGNYEQYF.

The CDR3, as DNA: TGCGCCAGCAGCCGCAGGGGGGAGTTCACTGAAGCTTTCTTT. Translation: CASSRRGEFTEAFF. The chain combines TRBV4-3 with TRBJ1-1, with 7 bases that match TRBD1. In germline, CDR1 is LGHNA, CDR2 YSLEER. Trimming removed 4 bases from V and 4 bases from J; junction bases left unmatched: 6. The CDR3 length is 14 residues.

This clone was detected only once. CDR3 nucleotide sequence: TGTGCCAGCAACACCAGGGCTTTAGGGGATCAGCCCCAGCATTTT. Translating gives CASNTRALGDQPQHF. This chain links TRBV28 with TRBJ1-5, with a tentative D call TRBD1 (5 bases). Germline V gene lookup returns CDR1 MDHEN and CDR2 SYDVKM. The ends were cut back, 7 bases at V and 5 bases at J, with 18 bases in the middle. CDR3 size: 15 residues.

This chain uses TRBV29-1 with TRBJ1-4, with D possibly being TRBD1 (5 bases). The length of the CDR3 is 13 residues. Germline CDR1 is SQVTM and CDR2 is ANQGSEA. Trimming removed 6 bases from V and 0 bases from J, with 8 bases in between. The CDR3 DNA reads TGCAGCGTGCAGGGTGCAACTAATGAAAAACTGTTTTTT. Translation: CSVQGATNEKLFF.

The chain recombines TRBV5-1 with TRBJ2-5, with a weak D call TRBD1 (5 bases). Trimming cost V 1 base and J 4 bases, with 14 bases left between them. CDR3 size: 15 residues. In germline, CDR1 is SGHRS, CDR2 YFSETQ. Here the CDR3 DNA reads TGCGCCAGCAGCTTGATGGCCAGGGCATCAGAGACCCAGTACTTC. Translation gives CASSLMARASETQYF.

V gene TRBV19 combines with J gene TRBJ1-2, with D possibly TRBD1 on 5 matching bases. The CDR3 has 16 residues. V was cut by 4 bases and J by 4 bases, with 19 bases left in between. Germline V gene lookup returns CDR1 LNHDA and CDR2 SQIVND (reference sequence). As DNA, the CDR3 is TGTGCCAGTAGTAGGATCCCAGGGTTCACCGGCTATGGCTACACCTTC. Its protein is CASSRIPGFTGYGYTF.

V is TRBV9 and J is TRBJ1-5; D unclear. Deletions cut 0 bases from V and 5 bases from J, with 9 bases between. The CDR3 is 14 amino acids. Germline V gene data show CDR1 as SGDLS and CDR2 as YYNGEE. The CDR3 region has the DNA TGTGCCAGCAGCGTAGATGAGGGTCATCAGCCCCAGCATTTT. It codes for CASSVDEGHQPQHF. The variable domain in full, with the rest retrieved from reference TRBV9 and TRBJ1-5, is DSGVTQTPKHLITATGQRVTLRCSPRSGDLSVYWYQQSLDQGLQFLIQYYNGEERAKGNILERFSAQQFPDLHSELNLSSLELGDSALYFCASSVDEGHQPQHFGDGTRLSIL.

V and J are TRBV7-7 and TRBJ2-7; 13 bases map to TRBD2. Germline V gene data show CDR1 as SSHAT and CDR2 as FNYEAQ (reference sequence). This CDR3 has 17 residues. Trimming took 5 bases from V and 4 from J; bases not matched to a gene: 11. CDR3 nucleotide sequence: TGTGCCAGCAGCCGACCGGGACTAGCGGGAACTAGGTACGAGCAGTACTTC. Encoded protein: CASSRPGLAGTRYEQYF.

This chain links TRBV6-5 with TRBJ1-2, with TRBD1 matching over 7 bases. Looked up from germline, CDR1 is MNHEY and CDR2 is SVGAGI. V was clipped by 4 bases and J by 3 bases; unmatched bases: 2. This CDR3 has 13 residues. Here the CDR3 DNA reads TGTGCCAGCAGTTGGACAGGCGACTATGGCTACACCTTC. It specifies CASSWTGDYGYTF.

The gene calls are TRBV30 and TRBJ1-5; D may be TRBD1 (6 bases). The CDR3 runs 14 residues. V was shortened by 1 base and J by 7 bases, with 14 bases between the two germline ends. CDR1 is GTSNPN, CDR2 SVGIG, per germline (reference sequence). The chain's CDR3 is CAWSALDRRQPQHF. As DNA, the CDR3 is TGTGCCTGGAGTGCCCTGGACAGACGACAGCCCCAGCATTTT.

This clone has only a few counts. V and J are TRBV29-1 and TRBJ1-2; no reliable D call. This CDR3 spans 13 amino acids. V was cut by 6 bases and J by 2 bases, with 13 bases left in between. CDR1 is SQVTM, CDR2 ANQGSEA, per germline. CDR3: CSVVNAVNYGYTF. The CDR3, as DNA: TGCAGCGTGGTGAATGCAGTGAACTATGGCTACACCTTC.

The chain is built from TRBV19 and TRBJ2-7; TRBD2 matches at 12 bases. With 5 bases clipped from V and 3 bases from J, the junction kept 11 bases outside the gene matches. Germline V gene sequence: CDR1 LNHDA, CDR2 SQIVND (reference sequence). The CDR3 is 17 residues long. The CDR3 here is CASSPLLAGGFYYEQYF. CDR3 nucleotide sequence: TGTGCCAGTAGTCCCCTACTAGCGGGGGGCTTCTACTACGAGCAGTACTTC.

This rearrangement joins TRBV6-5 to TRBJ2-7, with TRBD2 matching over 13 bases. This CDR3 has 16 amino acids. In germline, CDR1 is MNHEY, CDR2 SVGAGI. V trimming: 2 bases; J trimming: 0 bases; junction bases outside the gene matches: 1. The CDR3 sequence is CASSYGLAGDSYEQYF. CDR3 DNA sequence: TGTGCCAGCAGTTACGGACTAGCGGGGGACTCCTACGAGCAGTACTTC.

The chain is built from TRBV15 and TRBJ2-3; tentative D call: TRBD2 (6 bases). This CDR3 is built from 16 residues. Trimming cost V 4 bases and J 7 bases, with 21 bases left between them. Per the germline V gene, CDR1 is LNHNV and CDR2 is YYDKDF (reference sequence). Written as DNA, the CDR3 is TGTGCCACCAGCACTAGACTAGGGAAGGAACTGTATACGCAGTATTTT. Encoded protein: CATSTRLGKELYTQYF.

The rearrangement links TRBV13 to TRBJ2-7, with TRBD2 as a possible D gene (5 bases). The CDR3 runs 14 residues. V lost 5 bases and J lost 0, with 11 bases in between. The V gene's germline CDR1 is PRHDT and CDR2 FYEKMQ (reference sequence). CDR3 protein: CASSQGLYSYEQYF. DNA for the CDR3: TGTGCCAGCAGCCAAGGACTGTACTCCTACGAGCAGTACTTC.

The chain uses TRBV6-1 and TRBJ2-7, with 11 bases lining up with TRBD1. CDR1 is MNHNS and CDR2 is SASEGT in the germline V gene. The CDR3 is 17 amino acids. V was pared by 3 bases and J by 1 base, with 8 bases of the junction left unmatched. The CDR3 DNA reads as TGTGCCAGCAGTGATAGAGTCGGGACAGGGGGTTCCTACGAGCAGTACTTC. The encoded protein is CASSDRVGTGGSYEQYF.

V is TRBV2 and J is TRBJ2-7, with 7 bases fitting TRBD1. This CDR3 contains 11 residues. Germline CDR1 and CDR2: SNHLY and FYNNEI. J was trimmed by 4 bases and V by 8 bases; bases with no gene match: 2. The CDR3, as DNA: TGTGCCAGCGGGGGACAGTACGAGCAGTACTTC. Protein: CASGGQYEQYF.